A selection of T cell receptor beta chains follows, all from one sample in a study of cytotoxic CD8 clonotypes in ibrutinib-treated CLL. Clones were sequenced by immunoSEQ multiplex PCR, and TCRdb holds only the in-frame ones, with some missing. The sample carries approximately 300,000 clones, 70% to 80% recorded once. The sample was PBMCs, taken before ibrutinib treatment. The receptors were sampled from a human donor with chronic lymphocytic leukemia. The CDR3 runs from the conserved cysteine through the conserved F or W. Fields, in order: D gene, clone size, V gene, J gene, CDR3 DNA, CDR3 protein. D genes are given only for firm matches. Some rows mark clone size as missing; the rest say once, few, many or name a class of expanded clone.

d_call: .; clone_size: .; v_call: TRBV5-1; j_call: TRBJ2-7; cdr3_nt: TGCGCCAGCAGCTCCCGGCAGGGCGGGGACGAGCAGTACTTC; cdr3_aa: CASSSRQGGDEQYF
d_call: .; clone_size: few; v_call: TRBV25-1; j_call: TRBJ2-1; cdr3_nt: TGTGCCAGCAGTGAGTTCGATGAGCAGTTCTTC; cdr3_aa: CASSEFDEQFF
d_call: .; clone_size: few; v_call: TRBV7-2; j_call: TRBJ2-7; cdr3_nt: TGTGCCAGCACGAAGCCGCGACACCCCTACGAGCAGTACTTC; cdr3_aa: CASTKPRHPYEQYF
d_call: .; clone_size: .; v_call: TRBV27; j_call: TRBJ1-4; cdr3_nt: TGTGCCAGCAGTCGGTCAAGGGGGAACGAAAAACTGTTTTTT; cdr3_aa: CASSRSRGNEKLFF
d_call: TRBD1; clone_size: once; v_call: TRBV7-8; j_call: TRBJ2-7; cdr3_nt: TGTGCCAGCAGCCCCCGGGACAGCCGGTACGAGCAGTACTTC; cdr3_aa: CASSPRDSRYEQYF
d_call: .; clone_size: .; v_call: TRBV19; j_call: TRBJ1-1; cdr3_nt: TGTGCCAGTAGTACCCCCCAGGGACACACTGAAGCTTTCTTT; cdr3_aa: CASSTPQGHTEAFF
d_call: .; clone_size: .; v_call: TRBV2; j_call: TRBJ1-2; cdr3_nt: TGTGCCAGCAGTGAAGAGGGCCAATATGGCTACACCTTC; cdr3_aa: CASSEEGQYGYTF
d_call: TRBD1; clone_size: .; v_call: TRBV30; j_call: TRBJ1-4; cdr3_nt: TGTGCCTGGAGTGTATGGGGGGACAGTAATGAAAAACTGTTTTTT; cdr3_aa: CAWSVWGDSNEKLFF
d_call: .; clone_size: .; v_call: TRBV6-5; j_call: TRBJ2-7; cdr3_nt: TGTGCCAGCATTGGGGGAGCACCCTACGAGCAGTACTTC; cdr3_aa: CASIGGAPYEQYF
d_call: .; clone_size: .; v_call: TRBV18; j_call: TRBJ2-7; cdr3_nt: TGTGCCAGCTCACCACCGGGGGCCTACGAGCAGTACTTC; cdr3_aa: CASSPPGAYEQYF
d_call: TRBD2; clone_size: few; v_call: TRBV2; j_call: TRBJ2-1; cdr3_nt: TGTGCCAGCAGTGAACTAGCGGGAGTCGCTGAGCAGTTCTTC; cdr3_aa: CASSELAGVAEQFF
d_call: TRBD2; clone_size: .; v_call: TRBV6-5; j_call: TRBJ2-5; cdr3_nt: TGTGCCAGCAGTCATGAGACTAGCTTTTGGGAGACCCAGTACTTC; cdr3_aa: CASSHETSFWETQYF
d_call: .; clone_size: .; v_call: TRBV28; j_call: TRBJ2-2; cdr3_nt: TGTGCCAGCAGGACAGGGAACACCGGGGAGCTGTTTTTT; cdr3_aa: CASRTGNTGELFF
d_call: .; clone_size: .; v_call: TRBV13; j_call: TRBJ1-2; cdr3_nt: TGTGCCAGCAGCTTACAGGGGATTAGGGATGGCTACACCTTC; cdr3_aa: CASSLQGIRDGYTF